This TCR beta chain was sequenced in a study of T cell responses to AZD1222 COVID-19 vaccine. With respect to this clone: What it binds is not known.

The V segment lost 3 bases and the J segment 5 bases; nucleotides outside the gene matches: 12. There are 16 residues in the CDR3. Germline V lookup: CDR1 KGHSH, CDR2 LQKENI. Here immunoSEQ multiplex PCR was the method, and the copy in TCRdb shows in-frame clones only, minus some. The sample lists over 110,000 clones, about 91% occurring once. Notes on the study in general: Regions 160-218 and 743-854 dominated among vaccine-associated CD4 TCRs spanning spike.

J is TRBJ2-5 and V is TRBV18; 7 positions agree with TRBD2. This TCR was sampled from an adult in good health. The specimen was peripheral blood, collected on day 0 of AZD1222 vaccination. For the CDR3, the DNA is TGTGCCAGCTCACCCACCCTAGCGGAGGTTTGGGAGACCCAGTACTTC. It codes for CASSPTLAEVWETQYF.